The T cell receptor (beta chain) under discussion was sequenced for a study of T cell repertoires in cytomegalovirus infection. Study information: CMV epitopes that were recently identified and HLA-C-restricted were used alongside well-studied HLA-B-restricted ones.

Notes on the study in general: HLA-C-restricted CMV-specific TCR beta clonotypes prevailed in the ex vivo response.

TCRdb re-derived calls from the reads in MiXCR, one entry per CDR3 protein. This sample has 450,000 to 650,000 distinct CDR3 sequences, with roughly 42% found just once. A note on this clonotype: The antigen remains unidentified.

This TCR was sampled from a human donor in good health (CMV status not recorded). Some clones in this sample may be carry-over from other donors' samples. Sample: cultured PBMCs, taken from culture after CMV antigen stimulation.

CDR3 amino acids: CASSVAGTGSNEQFF. In DNA, the CDR3 is TGTGCCAGCAGCGTGGCCGGGACAGGGAGCAATGAGCAGTTCTTC. The chain combines TRBV7-9 with TRBJ2-1; 9 bases align to TRBD1. Germline V gene lookup returns CDR1 SEHNR and CDR2 FQNEAQ (reference sequence). CDR3 size: 15 residues. V gave up 5 bases and J gave up 6 bases; unmatched junction bases: 8.